The 16 T cell receptor beta chains reported below all come from one sample, sequenced in a study of shared clonotypes between healthy human individuals. Sequenced by immunoSEQ multiplex PCR; TCRdb stores in-frame clones only, minus some. Of roughly 2.4 million clones listed, 95% are singletons. The sample was naive CD4+ T cells sorted from blood. The subset denotes: CD45RA+ positively selected. The source is a man younger than 30 in good health.

This clone was recorded only once. The chain joins TRBV5-1 to TRBJ2-5, with D tentatively TRBD2 (6 bases). The germline CDR1 and CDR2 sequences are SGHRS and YFSETQ. V lost 0 bases and J lost 5, with 20 bases in between. CDR3 length: 17 amino acids. The CDR3 DNA sequence: TGCGCCAGCAGCTTGGCGGAGTTAGCGGCCCCGGCGGAGACCCAGTACTTC. It translates to CASSLAELAAPAETQYF.

The rearrangement links TRBV25-1 to TRBJ1-2; TRBD1 matches at 7 bases. The CDR3 runs to 13 residues. The J segment lost 6 bases and the V segment lost 5 bases, leaving 6 bases of the junction unmatched. CDR1 and CDR2 from the germline V gene are MGHDK and SYGVNS. CDR3 in DNA: TGTGCCAGCAGTAGGGGACAGACGGATGGCTACACCTTC. It is translated as CASSRGQTDGYTF.

This clone was counted once. This chain links TRBV5-1 with TRBJ2-6; D ambiguous. V gave up 3 bases and J gave up 4 bases, with 11 bases separating them. The CDR3 sequence is 15 residues long. Germline V gives CDR1 SGHRS, CDR2 YFSETQ. CDR3 sequence: CASSSRLLGANVLTF. The CDR3 DNA sequence: TGCGCCAGCAGCTCACGCCTCCTGGGGGCCAACGTCCTGACTTTC. The full variable domain, its missing parts supplied by reference TRBV5-1 and TRBJ2-6, is KAGVTQTPRYLIKTRGQQVTLSCSPISGHRSVSWYQQTPGQGLQFLFEYFSETQRNKGNFPGRFSGRQFSNSRSEMNVSTLELGDSALYLCASSSRLLGANVLTFGAGSRLTVL.

V gene TRBV5-6 combines with J gene TRBJ2-7; TRBD2 aligns across 8 bases. The CDR3 runs 13 residues. The germline gives CDR1 SGHDT, CDR2 YYEEEE. The junction had 0 bases not matched to a gene; V was cut back by 4 bases and J by 0 bases. The CDR3 coding sequence is TGTGCCAGCAGCACTAGCGGCTCCTACGAGCAGTACTTC. Residues: CASSTSGSYEQYF.

J is TRBJ1-4 and V is TRBV5-1; TRBD1 agrees at 8 bases. Germline-derived CDR1 and CDR2 are SGHRS and YFSETQ. The CDR3 spans 16 residues. V lost 1 base, J lost 3 bases, and 5 bases stayed unmatched. DNA of the CDR3: TGCGCCAGCAGCTTGCCACAGGGGGTAGCTAATGAAAAACTGTTTTTT. Its translation: CASSLPQGVANEKLFF. The full variable domain, with the rest looked up from reference TRBV5-1 and TRBJ1-4, is KAGVTQTPRYLIKTRGQQVTLSCSPISGHRSVSWYQQTPGQGLQFLFEYFSETQRNKGNFPGRFSGRQFSNSRSEMNVSTLELGDSALYLCASSLPQGVANEKLFFGSGTQLSVL.

This rearrangement joins TRBV6-1 to TRBJ1-1; tentative D call: TRBD1 (5 bases). Per the germline V gene, CDR1 is MNHNS and CDR2 is SASEGT. Deletions cut 6 bases from V and 1 base from J, with 9 bases between. This CDR3 contains 13 residues. CDR3 bases: TGTGCCAGCAGATTCCAGGGGAACACTGAAGCTTTCTTT. Translated: CASRFQGNTEAFF.

The V call is TRBV19, the J call TRBJ2-3; D is unclear. V was shortened by 4 bases and J by 0 bases, with 8 bases between the two germline ends. The CDR3 consists of 14 residues. Germline V gene lookup returns CDR1 LNHDA and CDR2 SQIVND (reference sequence). The CDR3 DNA sequence: TGTGCCAGTAGTAATCCGGGTAGCACAGATACGCAGTATTTT. Amino acid sequence: CASSNPGSTDTQYF.

In the case of this clone: Other DNA sequences in the sample encode the same CDR3. The gene calls are TRBV4-1 and TRBJ1-4; D gene unclear. CDR3 length: 13 amino acids. CDR1 and CDR2 (germline): MGHRA, YSYEKL. The V end was cut by 1 base, the J end by 4 bases, with 4 bases between. In DNA, the CDR3 is TGCGCCAGCAGCCAAGCCCTTAATGAAAAACTGTTTTTT. Protein: CASSQALNEKLFF.

To note about this clone: The same CDR3 is also encoded by other DNA sequences in this sample. Written as DNA, the CDR3 is TGCGCCAGCAGCGGAGGGCATACTAGCACAGATACGCAGTATTTT. It specifies CASSGGHTSTDTQYF. V and J are TRBV5-1 and TRBJ2-3, with D perhaps matching TRBD2 (6 bases). This CDR3 spans 15 amino acids. V was pared by 4 bases and J by 0 bases, with 12 bases between. Germline V CDR1 and CDR2: SGHRS, YFSETQ.

The chain is built from TRBV4-2 and TRBJ1-5, with 8 bases that match TRBD1. Germline CDR1 reads LGHNA; CDR2 reads YNFKEQ. This CDR3 is built from 23 residues. V lost 0 bases, J lost 1 base, and 23 bases stayed unmatched. The CDR3 sequence is CASSQDSVGRRLGDRGSNQPQHF. CDR3 sequence (DNA): TGTGCCAGCAGCCAAGATTCGGTAGGCCGGAGACTAGGAGACAGGGGCAGCAATCAGCCCCAGCATTTT.

V gene TRBV13 combines with J gene TRBJ1-2, with unresolved D. With 1 base removed from V and 7 bases from J, the gap between germline ends came to 10 bases. The CDR3 has 13 residues. Germline lookup yields CDR1 PRHDT and CDR2 FYEKMQ (reference sequence). The CDR3 DNA is TGTGCCAGCAGCTTAGTCCCCTCGGTTGGCTACACCTTC. As protein: CASSLVPSVGYTF.

The chain combines TRBV10-3 with TRBJ2-7; TRBD2 aligns across 13 bases. This CDR3 is built from 14 residues. V lost 4 bases to trimming and J lost 9 bases; unmatched junction nucleotides: 6. Looked up from germline, CDR1 is ENHRY and CDR2 is SYGVKD. In nucleotides, the CDR3 is TGTGCCATCAGTGCGGGACTAGCGGGAACGGGGCAGTACTTC. This sequence encodes CAISAGLAGTGQYF.

CDR3 sequence (DNA): TGTGCCAGCAGCGAGCACAGGGGGGTCTCTGGAAACACCATATATTTT. Translating gives CASSEHRGVSGNTIYF. The chain has TRBV9 and TRBJ1-3; 8 positions agree with TRBD1. The CDR3 covers 16 residues. Germline V CDR1 and CDR2: SGDLS, YYNGEE. V gave up 3 bases and J gave up 0 bases; unmatched junction bases: 5.

This chain connects TRBV6-1 to TRBJ2-7; 8 bases are shared with TRBD2. Trimming took 3 bases from V and 4 from J; bases not matched to a gene: 8. Germline CDR1 and CDR2: MNHNS and SASEGT. The CDR3 covers 15 residues. In DNA, the CDR3 is TGTGCCAGCAGTGAGCCGGGACTAGTTAGGTACGAGCAGTACTTC. Protein product: CASSEPGLVRYEQYF.

This clone was picked up a small number of times. The chain joins TRBV6-6 to TRBJ1-2, with D uncertain. This CDR3 region has 12 residues. Trimming removed 10 bases at V and 3 bases at J, with 12 bases between. Germline loops: CDR1 MNHNY, CDR2 SVGAGI (reference sequence). The chain's CDR3 is CATRRADYGYTF. CDR3 nucleotides: TGTGCCACCCGACGGGCCGACTATGGCTACACCTTC.

The chain combines TRBV27 with TRBJ1-2; D is unclear. Trimming left V 0 bases short and J 5 bases short, with 16 bases between. The CDR3 spans 16 residues. Germline CDR1 MNHEY, CDR2 SMNVEV (reference sequence). The CDR3 reads CASSLSGEQRRYGYTF. In DNA, the CDR3 is TGTGCCAGCAGTTTATCCGGGGAACAAAGGAGGTATGGCTACACCTTC.